This T cell receptor beta chain was captured in a study of blood T cell repertoires in COVID-19. The wider study: The analysed material was cDNA or gDNA that came from T cells, B-cell-depleted T cells, or PBMCs.

Original methodology: It was from reference gene primer amplification that nucleated cell counts were estimated. Clones were sequenced by immunoSEQ multiplex PCR, and TCRdb holds only the in-frame ones, with some missing. The D gene and trimming were derived from the DNA, and the V and J assignments and clone size from that table. The table lists 300,000 to 400,000 clones, about 90% of them singletons. CDR1 and CDR2 from the germline V gene are SGHDN and FVKESK. V was pared by 4 bases and J by 4 bases, with 16 bases between. The CDR3 is 16 amino acids. Patients at the Seattle site were enrolled during active infection and followed longitudinally.

This receptor was identified in a woman aged 60-70 years with COVID-19, enrolled during active disease. Sequencing was performed on peripheral blood. The V call is TRBV14, the J call TRBJ1-4, with D possibly matching TRBD1 (6 bases). CDR3: CASSPYRQGSNEKLFF. The DNA of the CDR3 is TGTGCCAGCAGCCCCTATCGGCAGGGGAGTAATGAAAAACTGTTTTTT.